The 21 T cell receptor beta chains below come from one sample, sequenced in a study of T cell repertoires in cytomegalovirus infection. These receptors' antigens are unknown. TCRdb redid the calling of the reads with MiXCR, one entry per CDR3 protein. The sample holds roughly 920,000 distinct CDR3 sequences, under 40% seen once. Sequencing was performed on cultured CD8+ T cells from PBMCs, taken from culture after CMV antigen stimulation. Receptor source: a human donor in good health (CMV status not recorded). Some clones in this sample may be carry-over from other donors' samples.

The chain combines TRBV20-1 with TRBJ2-1; TRBD2 is a possible D gene (7 bases). V lost 0 bases and J lost 4, with 13 bases in between. Germline values: CDR1 DFQATT, CDR2 SNEGSKA (reference sequence). CDR3 length equals 15 residues. CDR3 sequence (DNA): TGCAGTGCTAGAGATGGGGGGGCCAAATACAATGAGCAGTTCTTC. Its protein product is CSARDGGAKYNEQFF.

The chain couples TRBV5-1 to TRBJ2-1, with 13 bases lining up with TRBD2. This CDR3 has 15 amino acids. With 4 bases clipped from V and 9 bases from J, the junction kept 7 bases outside the gene matches. The V gene's germline CDR1 is SGHRS and CDR2 YFSETQ. The CDR3 sequence: CASSATSGGATEQFF. CDR3 nucleotides: TGCGCCAGCAGCGCAACTAGCGGGGGGGCCACTGAGCAGTTCTTC.

Here the CDR3 reads CASSTGRGTNTEAFF. The CDR3 DNA reads as TGTGCCAGCTCAACAGGAAGGGGAACGAACACTGAAGCTTTCTTT. The V and J genes are TRBV18 and TRBJ1-1; D may be TRBD1 (5 bases). Germline V CDR1 and CDR2: KGHSH, LQKENI. V lost 5 bases and J lost 1, with 14 bases in between. The CDR3 runs 15 residues.

V and J are TRBV28 and TRBJ2-5, with D maybe TRBD1 (6 bases). The length of the CDR3 is 16 residues. Germline V gene sequence: CDR1 MDHEN, CDR2 SYDVKM. V was pared by 4 bases and J by 5 bases, with 20 bases between. For the CDR3, the DNA is TGTGCCAGCAGTTCATGGAACAGGGCTGGGCAGGAGACCCAGTACTTC. Residues: CASSSWNRAGQETQYF. Full variable domain (outside the CDR3, taken from reference TRBV28 and TRBJ2-5): DVKVTQSSRYLVKRTGEKVFLECVQDMDHENMFWYRQDPGLGLRLIYFSYDVKMKEKGDIPEGYSVSREKKERFSLILESASTNQTSMYLCASSSWNRAGQETQYFGPGTRLLVL.

This clonotype was seen only a few times. This sequence joins TRBV24-1 and TRBJ2-5, with D possibly being TRBD2 (7 bases). Germline assignment: CDR1 KGHDR and CDR2 SFDVKD. The CDR3 is made up of 18 amino acids. Deletions cut 3 bases from V and 1 base from J, with 20 bases between. The CDR3 DNA reads TGTGCCACCAGTGATCTACCTTCTACGGGGGGCCTCCAAGAGACCCAGTACTTC. This codes for CATSDLPSTGGLQETQYF.

The gene calls are TRBV6-5 and TRBJ2-3, with 9 nucleotides matching TRBD1. The germline CDR1 and CDR2 sequences are MNHEY and SVGAGI. The V gene end was trimmed by 6 bases and the J gene end by 2 bases; junction bases not matched to a gene: 6. The CDR3 has 15 residues. CDR3 sequence reads: CASRQGQGVTDTQYF. The CDR3 DNA reads TGTGCCAGCAGACAGGGACAGGGAGTCACAGATACGCAGTATTTT.

The chain is built from TRBV27 and TRBJ1-5; 7 bases are shared with TRBD1. This CDR3 comprises 14 residues. Per germline, CDR1 MNHEY and CDR2 SMNVEV (reference sequence). V lost 5 bases to trimming and J lost 6 bases; unmatched junction nucleotides: 7. For the CDR3, the DNA is TGTGCCAGCAGTCAGTCACAGGGGACTCAGCCCCAGCATTTT. This gives the protein CASSQSQGTQPQHF.

The V gene is TRBV7-6, the J gene TRBJ2-5; 7 positions agree with TRBD1. Losses at the gene ends were 3 bases for V and 5 bases for J; bases not matched to a gene: 9. The CDR3 runs to 15 residues. Germline values: CDR1 SGHVS, CDR2 FNYEAQ. DNA for the CDR3: TGTGCCAGCAGCTTCGTACAGGGGTCTTATGAGACCCAGTACTTC. It specifies CASSFVQGSYETQYF.

J is TRBJ2-7 and V is TRBV6-6; 7 bases are shared with TRBD2. Unmatched junction bases numbered 9, after V lost 0 bases and J lost 4 bases. CDR3 length: 16 residues. Germline lookup yields CDR1 MNHNY and CDR2 SVGAGI (reference sequence). The CDR3 loop reads CASSYSSKRGAYEQYV. The DNA for the CDR3 is TGTGCCAGCAGTTACTCGAGTAAGCGGGGAGCTTACGAGCAGTACGTC.

This clonotype has at least ten counts. This chain links TRBV7-2 with TRBJ2-3; a possible D gene is TRBD1 (5 bases). The ends were cut back, 2 bases at V and 0 bases at J, with 9 bases in the middle. Germline CDR1 SGHTA, CDR2 FQGNSA. The CDR3 covers 15 residues. The CDR3 loop is CASSLYRSSTDTQYF. DNA of the CDR3: TGTGCCAGCAGCTTATACAGGTCGAGCACAGATACGCAGTATTTT.

This clonotype has ten or more counts. The genes are TRBV6-2 or TRBV6-3 and TRBJ2-7; TRBD1 aligns across 9 bases. The length of the CDR3 is 15 residues. CDR1 MNHEY and CDR2 SVGEGT come from the germline V gene. J lost 6 bases, V lost 7 bases, and 13 bases had no gene match. The CDR3 sequence: CASTPCCDRGSEQYV. In DNA, the CDR3 is TGTGCCAGCACCCCCTGCTGCGACAGGGGGAGCGAGCAGTACGTC.

Notes on this clonotype: Given a much more abundant clone one base away, this may be a read error. The chain employs TRBV7-6 and TRBJ2-1; 9 bases are a match to TRBD1. Germline V gene data show CDR1 as SGHVS and CDR2 as FNYEAQ. The CDR3 covers 14 residues. The CDR3 loop is CVSKKGQGHNEQFF. CDR3 DNA sequence: TGTGTCAGCAAGAAGGGACAGGGCCACAATGAGCAGTTCTTC.

The V and J genes are TRBV6-2 or TRBV6-3 and TRBJ2-1; D not certain. There are 12 residues in the CDR3. Germline V lookup: CDR1 MNHEY, CDR2 SVGEGT. With 1 base removed from V and 8 bases from J, the gap between germline ends came to 6 bases. This CDR3 reads CASSYFADEQFF. As DNA, the CDR3 is TGTGCCAGCAGTTACTTCGCCGATGAGCAGTTCTTC.

This clonotype showed up just a few times. J is TRBJ2-3 and V is TRBV7-9; 7 bases agree with TRBD2. Germline-derived CDR1 and CDR2 are SEHNR and FQNEAQ (reference sequence). V dropped 5 bases and J dropped 5; count of bases not matched to a gene: 7. CDR3 size: 14 residues. The CDR3, as DNA: TGTGCCAGCAGCCCAAGCGGGGCGGGAGATACGCAGTATTTT. It specifies CASSPSGAGDTQYF.

The chain employs TRBV7-3 and TRBJ1-1; perhaps TRBD1 as D (5 bases). The CDR3 runs to 17 residues. Germline CDR1 is SGHTA and CDR2 is FQGTGA. Trimming took off 7 bases at V and 3 bases at J, with 24 bases between the two ends. CDR3 residues: CASIPLSLAGPYTEAFF. CDR3 DNA sequence: TGTGCCAGCATTCCCCTCTCCTTGGCGGGACCTTACACTGAAGCTTTCTTT.

This clonotype came up many times. The rearrangement links TRBV7-2 to TRBJ2-6, with TRBD2 identical over 8 bases. This CDR3 is built from 17 residues. V lost 3 bases to trimming and J lost 7 bases; unmatched junction nucleotides: 11. Germline V gene data show CDR1 as SGHTA and CDR2 as FQGNSA. This CDR3 reads CASSFGSVAGGANVLTF. In DNA form, the CDR3 reads TGTGCCAGCAGCTTTGGGTCGGTCGCGGGGGGAGCCAACGTCCTGACTTTC.

The chain combines TRBV11-3 with TRBJ2-1; D is perhaps TRBD2 (6 bases). Trimming pared 3 bases from V and 8 bases from J, leaving 14 bases between. Germline values: CDR1 SGHNT, CDR2 YENEEA. This CDR3 region has 14 residues. CDR3 sequence (DNA): TGTGCCAGCAGCTTGCGGGGTCAGGCAGATGAGCAGTTCTTC. It encodes CASSLRGQADEQFF.

This clonotype was seen a few times. The chain uses TRBV6-1 and TRBJ1-5; D is perhaps TRBD1 (5 bases). CDR3 size: 15 residues. With 2 bases removed from V and 0 bases from J, the gap between germline ends came to 8 bases. Germline CDR1 and CDR2: MNHNS and SASEGT. CDR3 residues: CASSEWQGSNQPQHF. The DNA for the CDR3 is TGTGCCAGCAGTGAATGGCAGGGTAGCAATCAGCCCCAGCATTTT.

This rearrangement joins TRBV28 to TRBJ2-4; 9 nucleotides align to TRBD2. The V and J ends lost 2 bases and 7 bases, in that order; junction bases with no gene match: 12. The CDR3 loop spans 17 amino acids. The germline gives CDR1 MDHEN, CDR2 SYDVKM. The CDR3 protein is CASSLRGGGAIGNIQYF. CDR3 nucleotide sequence: TGTGCCAGCAGTTTACGGGGCGGGGGGGCAATCGGTAACATTCAGTACTTC.

The sample holds many counts of this clonotype. The chain joins TRBV6-1 to TRBJ1-1; tentative D call: TRBD1 (5 bases). The CDR3 consists of 19 residues. V dropped 5 bases and J dropped 1 base, with 26 bases sitting between them. The germline CDR1 and CDR2 sequences are MNHNS and SASEGT. Here the CDR3 reads CASSNAWGESLNRNTEAFF. CDR3 DNA sequence: TGTGCCAGCAGTAACGCTTGGGGGGAAAGTCTTAATCGGAACACTGAAGCTTTCTTT.

This clonotype was seen only a few times. This chain links TRBV28 with TRBJ2-7; D might be TRBD2 (5 bases). CDR1 and CDR2 from the germline V gene are MDHEN and SYDVKM. This CDR3 is built from 13 residues. Deletions cut 1 base from V and 5 bases from J, with 9 bases between. Here the CDR3 reads CASSLFSGDEQYV. CDR3 nucleotide sequence: TGTGCCAGCAGTTTATTCAGCGGTGACGAGCAGTACGTC.